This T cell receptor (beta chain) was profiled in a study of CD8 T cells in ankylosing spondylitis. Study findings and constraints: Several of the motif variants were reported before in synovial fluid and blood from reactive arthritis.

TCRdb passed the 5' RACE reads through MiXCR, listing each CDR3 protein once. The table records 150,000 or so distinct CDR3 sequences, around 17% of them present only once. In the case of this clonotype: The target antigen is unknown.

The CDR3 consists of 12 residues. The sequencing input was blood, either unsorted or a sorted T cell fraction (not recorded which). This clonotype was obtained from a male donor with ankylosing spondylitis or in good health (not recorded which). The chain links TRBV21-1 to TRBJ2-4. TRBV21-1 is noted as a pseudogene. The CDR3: CASSREENIQYF. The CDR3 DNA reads TGTGCCAGCAGCAGGGAAGAAAACATTCAGTACTTC.